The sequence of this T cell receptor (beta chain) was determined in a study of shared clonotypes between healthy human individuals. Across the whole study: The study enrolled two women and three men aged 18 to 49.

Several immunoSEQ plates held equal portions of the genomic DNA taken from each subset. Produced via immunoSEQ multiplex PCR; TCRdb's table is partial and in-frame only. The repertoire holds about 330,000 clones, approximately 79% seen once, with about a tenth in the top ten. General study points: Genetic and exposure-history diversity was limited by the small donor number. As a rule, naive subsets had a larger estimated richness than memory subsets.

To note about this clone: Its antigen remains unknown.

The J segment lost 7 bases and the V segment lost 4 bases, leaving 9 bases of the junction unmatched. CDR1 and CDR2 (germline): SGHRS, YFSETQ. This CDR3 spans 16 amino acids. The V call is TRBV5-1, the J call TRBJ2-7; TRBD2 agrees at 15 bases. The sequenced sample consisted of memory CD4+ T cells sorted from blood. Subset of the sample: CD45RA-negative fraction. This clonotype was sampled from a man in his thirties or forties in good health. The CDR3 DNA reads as TGCGCCAGCAGCACCTGGACTAGCGGGAGGGCCAGGGAGCAGTACTTC. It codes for CASSTWTSGRAREQYF.